This T cell receptor (beta chain) was sequenced in a study of blood T cell repertoires in COVID-19. On the study more broadly: From the United States, Italy and Spain came samples of acute and convalescent COVID-19.

The assay was immunoSEQ multiplex PCR, and TCRdb's table has in-frame clones only and misses some. The sample consists of just under 150,000 clones, 87% of them appearing once. The TCR originated in a man aged 50-60 years who had recovered from COVID-19. Sample: peripheral blood.

The CDR3: CSARGQGHQETQYF. Written as DNA, the CDR3 is TGCAGTGCTCGTGGACAGGGACACCAAGAGACCCAGTACTTC. The rearrangement uses TRBV20-1 and TRBJ2-5; the match to TRBD1 covers 8 bases. The CDR3 sequence is 14 residues long. The germline V gene encodes CDR1 DFQATT and CDR2 SNEGSKA (reference sequence). The V segment lost 5 bases and the J segment 0 bases; nucleotides outside the gene matches: 5.